This TCR beta chain was identified during a study of blood T cells in healthy people across ages (dated by TCRdb to between 2014 and 2017). Turning to the overall study: Template switching captured roughly one uniquely barcoded TCR beta cDNA molecule per two T cells in model experiments. Two additional independent replicas of 1 million unique cDNA reads from the same blood draw were analyzed for two donors (one aged 18 to 30 and one aged 80 or older). Four age groups were formed from the donors: young (average about 16 years), middle-aged (just under 40), aged (under 70) and long-lived (roughly 88). Age-related changes in TCR beta repertoire diversity were measured in the study by deep sequencing normalized with unique cDNA molecular identifiers. To avoid experimental bias, donors of different ages were randomly spread across the sequencing lanes. Beyond this particular receptor, the publication reports: Compared with the aged group, the long-lived group had more naive CD4+ T cells, fewer expanded clones and increased TCR diversity, suggesting age selection. Estimates of total diversity from one million sequenced T cells were regarded as lower bounds and underestimates. The CMV infection status of donors was not known, potentially confounding age-related changes in expanded clonotypes. Observed TCR beta diversity per million T cells fell roughly linearly with age, and a significant reduction was already apparent by age around 40. Since profiling was done on bulk unsorted PBMCs, naive and antigen-experienced compartments could not be conclusively compared. There was a strong correlation between observed TCR beta diversity and the percentage of naive T cells measured by flow cytometry.

A note on this clonotype: Its antigen target is currently unknown. No base quality information exists; no much larger clone differs at one position.

V was cut back by 4 bases and J by 0 bases, leaving a gap of 10 bases between them. CDR1 SGDLS and CDR2 YYNGEE were looked up in the germline V gene. Including the terminal cysteine and phenylalanine, the CDR3 comprises 14 residues. The CDR3 DNA has 42 bases and is translated from base 1. The donors were under 40 Caucasian individuals from Russia, aged 6 to 90 years, who were systemically healthy. Each donor gave around 9.9 milliliters of peripheral blood, collected into EDTA-treated Vacutainer tubes. PBMCs were isolated by Ficoll-Paque density-gradient centrifugation, with at least 6.5 million obtained per sample. Total RNA was extracted from PBMCs with Trizol reagent, with at least 5 micrograms obtained per sample. The percentages of naive CD45RAhigh/CD27high T cells were determined by flow cytometry on a PBMC aliquot from every donor. Libraries were constructed by 5' RACE. Sequenced on an Illumina HiSeq 2500. A second roughly 6 to 12 cycle PCR used a sample-barcoded 5' primer and a J-beta primer mix. A template-switch 5' adaptor carrying 12 random nucleotides introduced a unique molecular identifier onto each TCR beta cDNA molecule. Each sample yielded at least 2.5 million CDR3-containing paired-end reads. The Mint cDNA synthesis kit, primed by a TRBC-specific oligonucleotide, was used to synthesize first-strand cDNA from all RNA. After uracil-DNA glycosylase treatment, a first 18-cycle PCR used universal primers M1SS and BC2_uni_R on all cDNA. On the study's bioinformatics: Each sample was normalized by randomly selecting 1 million high-quality reads, each carrying a distinct molecular identifier. Instead of being binned into consensus sequences, reads with shared molecular identifiers were discarded. MiTCR, with a Q25 quality threshold and the strictest error-elimination algorithm, was used for CDR3 identification, clonotype clustering and error correction. A nonparametric unseen species model using Euler transformation provided a lower-bound estimate of total TCR beta diversity. In-frame beta chains were kept once TCRdb had trimmed the public reads at Q25 with fastp and called clones with MiXCR. Rows matching on CDR3 protein sequence are summarized as one entry with the most common DNA and genes. The V and J calls follow TCRdb's processing rather than the paper's. This sample is represented by about a million distinct CDR3 sequences; around two fifths of them were singletons. Around 13% of the sample lies in the top ten.

The sequence is built from TRBV9 and TRBJ1-1; too little of a D gene remains to name it. This sequence was found in a man between 18 and 29 years old in good health. The sample was blood. This receptor has the CDR3 CASSREWVNTEAFF. The nucleotides are TGTGCCAGCAGCAGAGAATGGGTGAACACTGAAGCTTTCTTT.